The rows below give T cell receptor beta chains drawn from one sample of a study of somatic mutations in cytotoxic T cells in rheumatoid arthritis. Profiling relied on immunoSEQ multiplex PCR, and the TCRdb table lists in-frame clones only, not all of them. The repertoire includes 35,000 to 45,000 clones, under 85% of them detected once, and roughly 3.4% sits in the top ten. Material: CD8+ T cells sorted from blood. The receptors shown here come from a man aged 35 to 55 in good health. Both conserved end residues are part of each CDR3. The D gene is left open where the match is weak. Clone size is given for some rows only: seen once, a few or many times, or a class if the clone is expanded.

>TRBV7-9|TRBJ1-1|.|.
CASSLLGNTEAFF
TGTGCCAGCAGCTTGCTGGGGAACACTGAAGCTTTCTTT
>TRBV5-5|TRBJ1-5|.|.
CASSRNGGNQPQHF
TGTGCCAGCAGCCGGAATGGTGGCAATCAGCCCCAGCATTTT
>TRBV28|TRBJ2-6|.|.
CASSPQVALVTGANVLTF
TGTGCCAGCAGTCCACAGGTAGCTCTAGTAACTGGGGCCAACGTCCTGACTTTC
>TRBV7-9|TRBJ2-5|.|.
CASSPTSRTVYQETQYF
TGTGCCAGCAGCCCGACCTCTAGGACGGTGTACCAAGAGACCCAGTACTTC
>TRBV5-4|TRBJ2-3|.|TRBD1
CASSLEGAGTDTQYF
TGTGCCAGCAGCTTGGAGGGGGCAGGCACAGATACGCAGTATTTT
>TRBV29-1|TRBJ2-7|.|.
CSVGQSSYEQYF
TGCAGCGTTGGACAGAGCTCCTACGAGCAGTACTTC
>TRBV7-7|TRBJ2-7|once|.
CASSLEVNYEQYF
TGTGCTAGCAGCTTAGAGGTCAACTACGAGCAGTACTTC
>TRBV7-3|TRBJ1-1|.|.
CASSLGPVTEAFF
TGTGCCAGCAGCTTAGGGCCAGTAACTGAAGCTTTCTTT
>TRBV10-1|TRBJ1-4|.|.
CASSENKGLNEKLFF
TGCGCCAGCAGTGAGAATAAGGGATTGAATGAAAAACTGTTTTTT
>TRBV6-5|TRBJ2-5|.|TRBD2
CASSYSLAGGHETQYF
TGTGCCAGCAGTTACTCTCTAGCGGGAGGGCACGAGACCCAGTACTTC
>TRBV5-4|TRBJ1-1|.|TRBD1
CASSLQGANTEAFF
TGTGCCAGCAGCTTGCAGGGGGCGAACACTGAAGCTTTCTTT
>TRBV27|TRBJ2-7|.|.
CASSTGGVEQYF
TGTGCCAGCAGCACAGGCGGTGTCGAGCAGTACTTC
>TRBV19|TRBJ2-1|.|.
CASKGGAAYNEQFF
TGTGCCAGTAAGGGGGGGGCGGCCTACAATGAGCAGTTCTTC
>TRBV5-4|TRBJ2-7|.|TRBD1
CASSPGQGAYEQYF
TGTGCCAGCAGCCCGGGACAGGGGGCCTACGAGCAGTACTTC
>TRBV27|TRBJ2-7|.|.
CASSLGSSSYEQYF
TGTGCCAGCAGTTTAGGGTCGAGCTCCTACGAGCAGTACTTC
>TRBV7-9|TRBJ2-5|once|.
CASSLLVQGGETQYF
TGTGCCAGCAGCTTATTGGTCCAGGGTGGGGAGACCCAGTACTTC
>TRBV5-1|TRBJ2-7|.|.
CASSLGVHEQYF
TGCGCCAGCAGCCTGGGGGTCCACGAGCAGTACTTC
>TRBV5-5|TRBJ2-7|few|.
CASSLTSYEQYF
TGTGCCAGCAGCTTGACCTCTTACGAGCAGTACTTC
>TRBV7-2|TRBJ1-1|.|.
CASRPKGTAYTEAFF
TGTGCCAGCAGACCAAAGGGTACAGCTTACACTGAAGCTTTCTTT
>TRBV2|TRBJ1-5|few|.
CASSDSGGSNQPQHF
TGTGCCAGCAGTGACAGTGGGGGTAGTAATCAGCCCCAGCATTTT
>TRBV14|TRBJ2-3|.|TRBD2
CASSHLAGVSDTQYF
TGTGCCAGCAGCCATCTAGCGGGAGTGTCAGATACGCAGTATTTT
>TRBV11-2|TRBJ1-5|.|.
CASSLPRGNQPQHF
TGTGCCAGCAGCTTGCCGAGGGGCAATCAGCCCCAGCATTTT
>TRBV27|TRBJ1-5|.|.
CASKGLSSNQPQHF
TGTGCCAGCAAAGGTCTCAGTAGCAATCAGCCCCAGCATTTT
>TRBV19|TRBJ1-2|.|TRBD1
CASSSEPGGLNYGYTF
TGTGCCAGTAGTTCTGAGCCAGGGGGCTTGAACTATGGCTACACCTTC
>TRBV6-5|TRBJ1-2|.|TRBD1
CASQDRGDYGYTF
TGTGCCAGCCAGGACAGGGGGGACTATGGCTACACCTTC
>TRBV6-4|TRBJ2-3|.|TRBD1
CASSDQTGGDTQYF
TGTGCCAGCAGTGACCAGACAGGGGGAGATACGCAGTATTTT
>TRBV19|TRBJ2-1|once|TRBD2
CASRATSGYNEQFF
TGTGCCAGTAGGGCTACTAGCGGCTACAATGAGCAGTTCTTC
>TRBV18|TRBJ2-5|.|TRBD1
CASSSTGSETQYF
TGTGCCAGCTCATCGACAGGGTCAGAGACCCAGTACTTC
>TRBV2|TRBJ1-5|.|TRBD1
CASSEGPGQGAGQPQHF
TGTGCCAGCAGTGAAGGTCCGGGACAGGGGGCCGGTCAGCCCCAGCATTTT
>TRBV4-1|TRBJ2-3|.|TRBD2
CASSLGTSGATDTQYF
TGCGCCAGCAGCCTGGGGACTAGCGGGGCCACAGATACGCAGTATTTT
>TRBV10-3|TRBJ2-3|.|.
CAISEGPALTDTQYF
TGTGCCATCAGTGAGGGACCCGCACTCACAGATACGCAGTATTTT
>TRBV2|TRBJ2-7|once|TRBD2
CASRNGTSGMYEQYF
TGTGCCAGCAGAAACGGGACTAGCGGGATGTACGAGCAGTACTTC
>TRBV4-3|TRBJ2-1|.|TRBD2
CASSQEGSGSYNEQFF
TGCGCCAGCAGCCAAGAGGGTAGCGGGAGCTACAATGAGCAGTTCTTC
>TRBV6-5|TRBJ2-3|few|TRBD1
CASSRTGGGTDTQYF
TGTGCCAGCAGTCGAACAGGGGGAGGCACAGATACGCAGTATTTT
>TRBV30|TRBJ1-2|.|.
CAWRTGQEGYGYTF
TGTGCCTGGAGGACCGGACAAGAGGGTTATGGCTACACCTTC
>TRBV7-9|TRBJ1-5|once|.
CASSLEVGPSNQPQHF
TGTGCCAGCAGCTTAGAAGTGGGACCCTCCAATCAGCCCCAGCATTTT
>TRBV9|TRBJ1-4|.|TRBD1
CASSAGTGYEKLFF
TGTGCCAGCAGCGCCGGGACAGGGTATGAAAAACTGTTTTTT
>TRBV5-4|TRBJ2-7|few|TRBD1
CASSLGDSSYEQYF
TGTGCCAGCAGCTTGGGGGACAGCTCCTACGAGCAGTACTTC
>TRBV7-9|TRBJ2-3|.|.
CASSHPLVDTQYF
TGTGCCAGCAGCCACCCACTTGTAGATACGCAGTATTTT
>TRBV4-3|TRBJ2-2|.|TRBD2
CASSQPISGIGELFF
TGCGCCAGCAGCCAACCCATTAGCGGGATCGGGGAGCTGTTTTTT
>TRBV2|TRBJ2-5|.|TRBD2
CASSDGTSGGSQETQYF
TGTGCCAGCAGCGATGGGACTAGCGGGGGTTCCCAAGAGACCCAGTACTTC
>TRBV28|TRBJ1-5|.|TRBD1
CASRDRGSNQPQHF
TGTGCCAGCCGGGACAGGGGGAGCAATCAGCCCCAGCATTTT
>TRBV7-9|TRBJ2-7|.|.
CASSSSWGRNSYEQYF
TGTGCCAGCAGCTCCAGTTGGGGACGCAACTCCTACGAGCAGTACTTC
>TRBV6-1|TRBJ2-7|.|TRBD2
CASSVASGTYEQYF
TGTGCCAGCAGTGTGGCTAGCGGGACCTACGAGCAGTACTTC
>TRBV18|TRBJ2-7|.|.
CASSRTGNSYEQYF
TGTGCCAGCTCACGCACAGGGAACTCCTACGAGCAGTACTTC
>TRBV4-1|TRBJ2-1|.|.
CASSQRTQSGNEQFF
TGCGCCAGCAGCCAACGAACCCAATCCGGCAATGAGCAGTTCTTC
>TRBV27|TRBJ2-1|.|.
CASSFRRAQSFYNEQFF
TGTGCCAGCAGTTTTAGGAGGGCCCAGAGTTTCTACAATGAGCAGTTCTTC
>TRBV10-3|TRBJ2-1|few|.
CAHSPNNEQFF
TGTGCCCACTCGCCGAACAATGAGCAGTTCTTC